These 28 T cell receptor beta chains were sequenced from one sample in a study of regulatory T cells in long-lasting Graves disease. Time point denoted: newly diagnosed GD, antithyroid drugs for less than 3 months. Making the TCR library involved RNA that had been extracted from PBMCs. iRepertoire HTBI primers and Arm-PCR of CDR3 regions built TCR beta libraries. TCRdb independently ran MiXCR on the multiplex PCR reads; one entry per CDR3 protein. Of approximately 350,000 distinct CDR3 sequences in the sample, 15% to 20% were seen once. These data were also reused for a study on T cells in Graves' hyperthyroidism and ophthalmopathy.

The sequencing here drew on peripheral blood mononuclear cells (PBMCs), taken at new diagnosis, from a patient treated with antithyroid drugs. Source of these receptors: a woman aged 18-30 years with Graves disease.

The chain recombines TRBV7-8 with TRBJ1-3; D unclear. The V end was cut by 5 bases, the J end by 8 bases, with 7 bases between. CDR1 is SGHVS and CDR2 is FQNEAQ in the germline V gene. The CDR3 is 11 amino acids. The CDR3 DNA is TGTGCCAGCAGCGGCGGACACACCATATATTTT. Protein sequence: CASSGGHTIYF.

This clonotype has ten or more counts. The chain combines TRBV11-2 with TRBJ2-1; 10 bases fit TRBD2. The CDR3 consists of 14 residues. Germline CDR1 SGHAT, CDR2 FQNNGV. Trimming cost V 7 bases and J 8 bases; bases outside gene matches: 8. This chain's CDR3 is CASKKREGRDEQFF. The CDR3 DNA reads TGTGCCAGCAAAAAGCGGGAGGGCCGCGATGAGCAGTTCTTC.

This clonotype came up a few times. CDR3 sequence reads: CAISDWGGTDTQYF. The CDR3 coding sequence is TGTGCCATCAGTGATTGGGGGGGCACAGATACGCAGTATTTT. The genes are TRBV10-3 and TRBJ2-3; the D gene is possibly TRBD2 (6 bases). This CDR3 region has 14 residues. With 3 bases removed from V and 1 base from J, the gap between germline ends came to 8 bases. Germline V gene lookup returns CDR1 ENHRY and CDR2 SYGVKD.

This clonotype was observed a handful of times. The CDR3 region has the DNA TGTGCCAGCAGCTTAGTTGACGGTGAAGCTTTCTTT. It specifies CASSLVDGEAFF. The chain carries TRBV7-8 and TRBJ1-1; D ambiguous. Germline V CDR1 and CDR2: SGHVS, FQNEAQ. This CDR3 is built from 12 residues. Between the trimmed V and J ends, which lost 1 base and 7 bases, there was a span of 7 bases.

This clonotype was detected ten times or more. The CDR3: CASSPRLEEYNEQFF. The CDR3 DNA is TGTGCCAGCTCACCACGACTAGAGGAATACAATGAGCAGTTCTTC. The chain employs TRBV18 and TRBJ2-1, with D possibly TRBD2 on 6 matching bases. The CDR3 has 15 residues. CDR1 is KGHSH and CDR2 is LQKENI in the germline V gene. Between the trimmed V and J ends, which lost 1 base and 4 bases, there was a span of 11 bases.

This clonotype was seen at least ten times. In nucleotides, the CDR3 is TGTGCCAGCAGTTCGGGACATTCTAGGGCCTATGGCTACACCTTC. Translation gives CASSSGHSRAYGYTF. This chain connects TRBV28 to TRBJ1-2, with D possibly being TRBD1 (6 bases). V was cut by 4 bases and J by 4 bases, with 16 bases left in between. CDR3 length: 15 residues. Germline V CDR1 and CDR2: MDHEN, SYDVKM.

The rearrangement uses TRBV10-3 and TRBJ1-5; D is unclear. From germline, CDR1 is ENHRY and CDR2 SYGVKD. The CDR3 covers 13 residues. CDR3 sequence reads: CGTMGGRNQPQHF. CDR3 DNA sequence: TGTGGCACAATGGGAGGGAGAAATCAGCCCCAGCATTTT.

This clonotype was observed many times. V and J are TRBV6-4 and TRBJ2-3, with 10 bases fitting TRBD1. The CDR3 has 14 amino acids. V trimming: 2 bases; J trimming: 4 bases; junction bases outside the gene matches: 0. CDR1 is MRHNA, CDR2 SNTAGT, per germline. CDR3: CASSDGQGADTQYF. CDR3 DNA: TGTGCCAGCAGTGACGGACAGGGGGCAGATACGCAGTATTTT.

This clonotype was seen at least ten times. The chain carries TRBV12-3 or TRBV12-4 and TRBJ2-1, with 10 bases that match TRBD1. The CDR3 sequence is 15 residues long. V gave up 6 bases and J gave up 5 bases; unmatched junction bases: 7. The CDR3 sequence: CASSQDRGRNNEQFF. As DNA, the CDR3 is TGTGCCAGCAGCCAAGACAGGGGGCGAAACAATGAGCAGTTCTTC.

This clonotype has a count of ten or more. The J gene is TRBJ1-2, the V gene TRBV2, with D perhaps matching TRBD1 (5 bases). The V end was cut by 4 bases, the J end by 6 bases, with 21 bases between. The germline CDR1 and CDR2 sequences are SNHLY and FYNNEI. The CDR3 covers 16 residues. CDR3 in amino acids: CASSGAGYPESDGYTF. Written as DNA, the CDR3 is TGTGCCAGCAGTGGGGCAGGGTACCCGGAGTCCGATGGCTACACCTTC.

This clonotype was seen repeatedly, ten times or more. The gene calls are TRBV20-1 and TRBJ2-1, with TRBD2 matching 8 bases. The germline V gene has CDR1 DFQATT and CDR2 SNEGSKA (reference sequence). There are 13 residues in the CDR3. V was clipped by 5 bases and J by 12 bases; unmatched bases: 12. This CDR3 is CSAPGTSPLWQFF. Written as DNA, the CDR3 is TGCAGTGCTCCTGGGACTAGTCCTTTATGGCAGTTCTTC.

This clonotype was recorded at least ten times. The V call is TRBV28, the J call TRBJ2-5; 8 bases agree with TRBD2. This CDR3 spans 14 amino acids. The trim removed 5 bases at V and 5 bases at J, leaving 7 bases unmatched. Germline assignment: CDR1 MDHEN and CDR2 SYDVKM. The CDR3 coding sequence is TGTGCCAGCAGTCGGACTAGCTGGATGGAGACCCAGTACTTC. Its protein is CASSRTSWMETQYF.

V and J are TRBV4-1 and TRBJ1-2, with TRBD1 as a possible D gene (6 bases). The germline gives CDR1 MGHRA, CDR2 YSYEKL. Trimming shortened V by 1 base and J by 1 base, and 13 bases separated the two germline ends. The CDR3 spans 16 residues. Here the CDR3 DNA reads TGCGCCAGCAGCCAAGGCTCCCGGACAGTTAACTATGGCTACACCTTC. Its protein is CASSQGSRTVNYGYTF.

For this clonotype: A much larger clonotype is one base distant, so this may be a read error. This sequence joins TRBV5-5 and TRBJ2-2; D remains unclear. The CDR3 is made up of 14 amino acids. The germline V gene encodes CDR1 SGHKS and CDR2 YYEKEE (reference sequence). The CDR3 region is CASGLAASTGELFF. CDR3 coding DNA: TGTGCCAGCGGCTTGGCGGCATCCACCGGGGAGCTGTTTTTT.

This clonotype occurred a few times. This chain joins TRBV6-1 and TRBJ1-4; 10 positions match TRBD1. The CDR3 spans 15 residues. J lost 5 bases, V lost 7 bases, and 7 bases had no gene match. Looked up from germline, CDR1 is MNHNS and CDR2 is SASEGT. The CDR3 nucleotides read TGTGCCAGCACCTTTGGACAGGGGGGAAATGAAAAACTGTTTTTT. The encoded protein is CASTFGQGGNEKLFF.

The chain joins TRBV12-5 to TRBJ1-2; TRBD1 is a possible D gene (5 bases). The ends were cut back, 8 bases at V and 3 bases at J, with 13 bases in the middle. Germline values: CDR1 LGHNT, CDR2 FRNRAP. CDR3 length: 13 amino acids. The CDR3 DNA is TGTGCTAGTTCCGGCGGGGGATACTATGGCTACACCTTC. Residues: CASSGGGYYGYTF.

This clonotype has more than one count but fewer than ten. J is TRBJ2-3 and V is TRBV6-1, with D perhaps TRBD2 (6 bases). CDR3 length: 12 amino acids. With 6 bases removed from V and 5 bases from J, the gap between germline ends came to 9 bases. CDR1 is MNHNS, CDR2 SASEGT, per germline. In DNA, the CDR3 is TGTGCCAGCAGACGGGGGAGAGATACGCAGTATTTT. Translated, it gives CASRRGRDTQYF.

This clonotype showed up many times. J is TRBJ2-2 and V is TRBV30; 10 bases map to TRBD2. Trimming cost V 0 bases and J 3 bases; bases outside gene matches: 4. The CDR3 consists of 16 residues. The germline V gene has CDR1 GTSNPN and CDR2 SVGIG (reference sequence). CDR3 nucleotide sequence: TGTGCCTGGAGTGTCAGCGGGAGGGTTTACACCGGGGAGCTGTTTTTT. It encodes CAWSVSGRVYTGELFF. Drawing the rest from reference TRBV30 and TRBJ2-2, the complete variable domain is SQTIHQWPATLVQPVGSPLSLECTVEGTSNPNLYWYRQAAGRGLQLLFYSVGIGQISSEVPQNLSASRPQDRQFILSSKKLLLSDSGFYLCAWSVSGRVYTGELFFGEGSRLTVL.

This clonotype was detected many times. The chain recombines TRBV20-1 with TRBJ2-1; 8 bases map to TRBD2. Germline CDR1 and CDR2: DFQATT and SNEGSKA (reference sequence). The CDR3 contains 15 residues. V shed 3 bases, J shed 1 base, and the junction held 5 bases outside the gene matches. Here the CDR3 DNA reads TGCAGTGCTAGCACGGTAGCGGGATCCTACAATGAGCAGTTCTTC. It is translated as CSASTVAGSYNEQFF.

The table lists this clonotype with many counts. This rearrangement joins TRBV6-2 or TRBV6-3 to TRBJ2-3, with TRBD1 matching 10 bases. CDR3 size: 17 residues. CDR1 is MNHEY and CDR2 is SVGEGT in the germline V gene. V was clipped by 6 bases and J by 0 bases; unmatched bases: 9. The CDR3 nucleotides are TGTGCCAGCAGGCGGAGGGGACAGGGGCGTAGCACAGATACGCAGTATTTT. Amino acids: CASRRRGQGRSTDTQYF.

This clonotype was counted between two and nine times. This sequence joins TRBV4-1 and TRBJ2-3, with TRBD1 as a possible D gene (6 bases). The CDR3 spans 15 residues. Germline values: CDR1 MGHRA, CDR2 YSYEKL. The ends were cut back, 5 bases at V and 2 bases at J, with 14 bases in the middle. CDR3 loop: CASSFLGAHTDTQYF. The CDR3 nucleotides read TGCGCCAGCAGCTTCTTGGGGGCTCACACAGATACGCAGTATTTT.

This clonotype was found many times. CDR3 sequence reads: CASSPVGGVTEQYF. The CDR3 bases are TGTGCCAGCAGCCCAGTGGGGGGGGTAACCGAGCAGTACTTC. J is TRBJ2-7 and V is TRBV11-2; 7 nucleotides match TRBD2. Germline V gives CDR1 SGHAT, CDR2 FQNNGV. The CDR3 contains 14 residues. J was trimmed by 6 bases and V by 5 bases; bases with no gene match: 10.

The chain has TRBV3-1 and TRBJ2-1; tentatively, D is TRBD2 (6 bases). The CDR3 contains 15 residues. Germline V gives CDR1 LGHDT, CDR2 YNNKEL (reference sequence). The V end lost 1 base, the J end lost 7 bases, and 14 bases lay between the germline ends. CDR3 sequence reads: CASSQGASDMNEQFF. For the CDR3, the DNA is TGTGCCAGCAGCCAAGGGGCTAGCGATATGAATGAGCAGTTCTTC.

V gene TRBV9 combines with J gene TRBJ2-1; D is unclear. The CDR3 extends over 11 amino acids. Germline V lookup: CDR1 SGDLS, CDR2 YYNGEE. Trimming shortened V by 2 bases and J by 8 bases, and 5 bases separated the two germline ends. Here the CDR3 DNA reads TGTGCCAGCAGCGTGGCACATGAGCAGTTCTTC. It translates to CASSVAHEQFF.

This clonotype was observed a handful of times. The chain uses TRBV7-9 and TRBJ2-1; 7 bases are shared with TRBD2. CDR1 is SEHNR, CDR2 FQNEAQ, per germline (reference sequence). The CDR3 is made up of 15 amino acids. The junction had 4 bases not matched to a gene; V was cut back by 5 bases and J by 0 bases. The CDR3 protein is CASSPAGISYNEQFF. DNA for the CDR3: TGTGCCAGCAGCCCAGCGGGGATCTCCTACAATGAGCAGTTCTTC.

CDR3 sequence (DNA): TGCAGTGCTAGAGTCGGGCAGGGGAACTCACCCCTCCACTTT. Translation gives CSARVGQGNSPLHF. The V gene is TRBV20-1, the J gene TRBJ1-6, with a weak D call TRBD1 (6 bases). CDR3 size: 14 residues. Trimming stripped 1 base from V and 10 bases from J, with 14 bases between. The germline gives CDR1 DFQATT, CDR2 SNEGSKA (reference sequence).

This clonotype was counted at least ten times. This chain links TRBV3-1 with TRBJ2-1; D not certain. Looked up from germline, CDR1 is LGHDT and CDR2 is YNNKEL (reference sequence). Trimming removed 4 bases at V and 5 bases at J, with 9 bases between. The CDR3 sequence is 13 residues long. The CDR3 sequence: CASSPDANNEQFF. CDR3 nucleotide sequence: TGTGCCAGCAGCCCAGACGCTAACAATGAGCAGTTCTTC.

This clonotype occurred many times. The chain is built from TRBV28 and TRBJ1-5; D is unresolved. Trimming shortened V by 2 bases and J by 6 bases, and 11 bases separated the two germline ends. The CDR3 is 14 residues long. Germline V CDR1 and CDR2: MDHEN, SYDVKM. This chain's CDR3 is CASSLQAEAQPQHF. The DNA for the CDR3 is TGTGCCAGCAGTTTACAGGCGGAGGCTCAGCCCCAGCATTTT.